This T cell receptor beta chain was obtained from a study of blood T cell repertoires in COVID-19. Overall study context: Samples came from the United States, Italy and Spain, spanning acute and convalescent COVID-19. Sources were T cells, B-cell-depleted T cells, or PBMCs; the material itself was cDNA or gDNA.

In the authors' methods: Estimated nucleated cell counts came from reference gene primer amplification. TCRdb's table, derived via immunoSEQ multiplex PCR, lists solely in-frame clones and lacks some. V and J calls and clone size are copied from that table; D and trimming were computed from the DNA. The table has about 250,000 clones, about 85% seen once. With V trimmed by 5 bases and J by 4 bases, 10 bases remained unmatched. The CDR3 is 15 amino acids. The germline CDR1 and CDR2 sequences are LNHDA and SQIVND (reference sequence). This receptor was taken from a man aged 18 to 30 with active or convalescent COVID-19. V and J are TRBV19 and TRBJ2-7; 8 bases fit TRBD1. Sequenced sample: peripheral blood. As DNA, the CDR3 is TGTGCCAGTAGTCTCACCGGACAGGGTGGATACGAGCAGTACTTC. It yields the protein CASSLTGQGGYEQYF.